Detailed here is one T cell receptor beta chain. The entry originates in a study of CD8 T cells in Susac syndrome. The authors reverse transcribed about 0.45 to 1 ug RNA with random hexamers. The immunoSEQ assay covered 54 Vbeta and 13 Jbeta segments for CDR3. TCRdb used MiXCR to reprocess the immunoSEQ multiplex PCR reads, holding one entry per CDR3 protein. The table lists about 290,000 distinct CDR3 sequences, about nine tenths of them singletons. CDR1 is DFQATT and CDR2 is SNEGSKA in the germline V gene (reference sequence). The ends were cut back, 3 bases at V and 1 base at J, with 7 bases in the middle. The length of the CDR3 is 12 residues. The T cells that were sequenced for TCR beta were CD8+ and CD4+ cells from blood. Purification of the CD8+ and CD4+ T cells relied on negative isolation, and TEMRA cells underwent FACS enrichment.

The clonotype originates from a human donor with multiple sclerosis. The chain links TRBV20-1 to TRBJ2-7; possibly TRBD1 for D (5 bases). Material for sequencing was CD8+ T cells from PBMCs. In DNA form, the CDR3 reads TGCAGTGCTAGGGACACTTCCTACGAGCAGTACTTC. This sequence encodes CSARDTSYEQYF.